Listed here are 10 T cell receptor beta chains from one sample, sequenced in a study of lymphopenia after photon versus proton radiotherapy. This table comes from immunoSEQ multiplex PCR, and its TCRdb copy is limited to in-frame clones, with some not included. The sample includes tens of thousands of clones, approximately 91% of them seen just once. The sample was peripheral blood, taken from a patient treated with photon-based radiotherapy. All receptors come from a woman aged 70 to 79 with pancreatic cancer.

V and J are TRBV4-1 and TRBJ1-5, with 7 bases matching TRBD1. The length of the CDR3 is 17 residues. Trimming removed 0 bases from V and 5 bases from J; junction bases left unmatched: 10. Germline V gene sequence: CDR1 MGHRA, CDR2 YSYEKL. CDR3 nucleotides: TGCGCCAGCAGCCAAGATCGAGGGACAGATCTGTATCAGCCCCAGCATTTT. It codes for CASSQDRGTDLYQPQHF.

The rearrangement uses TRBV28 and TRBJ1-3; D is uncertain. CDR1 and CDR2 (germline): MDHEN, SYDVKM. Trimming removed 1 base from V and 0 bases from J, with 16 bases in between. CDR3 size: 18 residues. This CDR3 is CASSLSESRVSSGNTIYF. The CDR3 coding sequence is TGTGCCAGCAGTTTATCAGAGTCTAGGGTCTCCTCTGGAAACACCATATATTTT.

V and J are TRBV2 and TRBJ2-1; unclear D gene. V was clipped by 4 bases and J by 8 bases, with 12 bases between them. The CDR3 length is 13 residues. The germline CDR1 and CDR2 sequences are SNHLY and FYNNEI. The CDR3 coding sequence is TGTGCCAGCAGTGTGAACGGTGATGATGAGCAGTTCTTC. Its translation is CASSVNGDDEQFF. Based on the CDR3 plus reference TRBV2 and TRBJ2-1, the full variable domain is EPEVTQTPSHQVTQMGQEVILRCVPISNHLYFYWYRQILGQKVEFLVSFYNNEISEKSEIFDDQFSVERPDGSNFTLKIRSTKLEDSAMYFCASSVNGDDEQFFGPGTRLTVL.

The CDR3: CASSWSRGMVYEQYF. In nucleotides, the CDR3 is TGTGCCAGCAGCTGGAGTAGAGGGATGGTCTACGAGCAGTACTTC. The V call is TRBV27, the J call TRBJ2-7, with D maybe TRBD2 (5 bases). CDR1 and CDR2 from the germline V gene are MNHEY and SMNVEV (reference sequence). The CDR3 has 15 amino acids. V lost 6 bases and J lost 3, with 18 bases in between.

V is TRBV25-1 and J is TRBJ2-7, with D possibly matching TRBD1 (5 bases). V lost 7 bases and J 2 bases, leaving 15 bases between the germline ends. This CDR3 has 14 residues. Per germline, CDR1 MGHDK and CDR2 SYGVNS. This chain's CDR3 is CASTWGSTTYEQYF. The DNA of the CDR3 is TGTGCCAGCACCTGGGGCAGCACAACCTACGAGCAGTACTTC.

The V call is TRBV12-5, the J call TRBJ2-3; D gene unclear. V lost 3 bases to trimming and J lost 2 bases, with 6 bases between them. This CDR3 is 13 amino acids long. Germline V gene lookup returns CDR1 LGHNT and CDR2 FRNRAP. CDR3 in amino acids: CASGLGTTDTQYF. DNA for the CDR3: TGTGCTAGTGGTTTAGGAACCACAGATACGCAGTATTTT.

The CDR3 loop is CASPGGRGKNIQYF. Here the CDR3 DNA reads TGTGCCAGCCCGGGCGGGAGAGGCAAAAACATTCAGTACTTC. This rearrangement joins TRBV9 to TRBJ2-4, with 7 bases aligning to TRBD2. V trimming: 7 bases; J trimming: 3 bases; junction bases outside the gene matches: 7. CDR3 length: 14 residues. In germline, CDR1 is SGDLS, CDR2 YYNGEE.

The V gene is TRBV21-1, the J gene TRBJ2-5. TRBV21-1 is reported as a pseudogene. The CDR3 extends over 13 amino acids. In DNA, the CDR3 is TGTGCCAGCATTTTAGGGCCCCGTGAGACCCAGTACTTC. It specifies CASILGPRETQYF.

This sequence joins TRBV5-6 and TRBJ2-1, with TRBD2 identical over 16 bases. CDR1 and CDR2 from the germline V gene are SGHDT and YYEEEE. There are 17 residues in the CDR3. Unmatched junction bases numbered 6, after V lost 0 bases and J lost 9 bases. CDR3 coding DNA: TGTGCCAGCAGCTTGGCCGGGACTAGCGGGAGGGATGGTGAGCAGTTCTTC. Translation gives CASSLAGTSGRDGEQFF.

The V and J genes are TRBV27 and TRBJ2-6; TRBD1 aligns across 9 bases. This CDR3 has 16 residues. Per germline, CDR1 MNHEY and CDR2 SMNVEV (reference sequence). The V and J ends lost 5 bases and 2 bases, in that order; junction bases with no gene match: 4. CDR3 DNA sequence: TGTGCCAGCAGTCGCACAGGGGGCACTGGGGCCAACGTCCTGACTTTC. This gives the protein CASSRTGGTGANVLTF.